What follows are 7 T cell receptor beta chains derived from one specimen sequenced in a study of CD8+CD57+ T cells in acquired aplastic anemia. The use of genomic DNA as template underpinned the TCR beta VDJ and CDR3 profiling. From the reads, TCRdb called clonotypes with MiXCR, one entry per CDR3 protein. The repertoire consists of 200,000 to 300,000 distinct CDR3 sequences, with roughly 82% occurring once and the leading ten covering approximately 40%. Patients who underwent sequencing had shown CD8+CD57+ cell expansion by flow cytometry. Sequencing was carried out using sorted CD4+, CD8+, or CD8+CD57+ T cells (not recorded which) from PBMCs. The receptors stem from a human donor with aplastic anemia.

The chain joins TRBV19 to TRBJ2-1, with 7 bases matching TRBD2. CDR3 length: 15 residues. The V gene end was trimmed by 3 bases and the J gene end by 13 bases; junction bases not matched to a gene: 15. Germline-derived CDR1 and CDR2 are LNHDA and SQIVND (reference sequence). The CDR3: CASSIARLACHQQFF. CDR3 bases: TGTGCCAGTAGTATTGCTAGACTAGCCTGCCATCAACAGTTCTTC.

This sequence joins TRBV7-8 and TRBJ2-7; TRBD2 aligns across 7 bases. The CDR3 contains 13 residues. The germline V gene has CDR1 SGHVS and CDR2 FQNEAQ. The CDR3 DNA sequence: TGTGCCAGCAGCTATGGGGGAGGGCCGCAGAAGCACGTC. Amino acid sequence: CASSYGGGPQKHV.

Regarding this clonotype: In this CDR3 the conserved last residue, phenylalanine or tryptophan, is missing, so a read error is likely. The DNA is left out, because the CDR3 cannot be placed on it with certainty; the CDR3 is given as TCRdb lists it. The genes are TRBV7-8 and TRBJ1-5; the table gives TRBD1 as D, unverified against the DNA. The germline V gene has CDR1 SGHVS and CDR2 FQNEAQ. The CDR3 is 13 amino acids long, termini counted. CDR3 residues: CASSQTRATGGTL.

V and J are TRBV19 and TRBJ1-6; D is ambiguous. The V end lost 10 bases, the J end lost 5 bases, and 6 bases lay between the germline ends. The germline CDR1 and CDR2 sequences are LNHDA and SQIVND (reference sequence). The CDR3 runs to 11 residues. The DNA of the CDR3 is TGTGCCACAGAGAATAATTCACCCCTCCACTTT. The encoded protein is CATENNSPLHF. Filled out from reference TRBV19 and TRBJ1-6, the complete variable domain reads DGGITQSPKYLFRKEGQNVTLSCEQNLNHDAMYWYRQDPGQGLRLIYYSQIVNDFQKGDIAEGYSVSREKKESFPLTVTSAQKNPTAFYLCATENNSPLHFGNGTRLTVT.

Turning to this clonotype: Compared with germline, one end of the junction differs, possibly owing to a read error. The V and J genes are TRBV7-4 and TRBJ2-3; a weak D match, TRBD2 (5 bases). Germline values: CDR1 SGHVT, CDR2 SQSDAQ. The CDR3 is made up of 12 amino acids. The CDR3 sequence is CASSVASGPEYF. CDR3 coding DNA: TGTGCCAGCAGCGTAGCGTCAGGTCCGGAGTATTTT.

The V and J genes are TRBV9 and TRBJ2-7; D perhaps matches TRBD1 (6 bases). V gave up 4 bases and J gave up 6 bases, with 23 bases separating them. CDR1 SGDLS and CDR2 YYNGEE come from the germline V gene. This CDR3 has 16 amino acids. The CDR3 loop is CASSSPGPGGVAEQYV. The CDR3 DNA follows: TGTGCCAGCAGCTCCCCGGGACCTGGGGGCGTGGCCGAGCAGTACGTC.

About this clonotype itself: A read error is likely, as this CDR3 ends without the conserved phenylalanine or tryptophan. It is unclear where the CDR3 begins or ends on the DNA, so no DNA is shown, and the CDR3 is as TCRdb lists it. The chain is built from TRBV7-9 and TRBJ2-3; the D call TRBD2 from the table was never checked on the DNA. A total of 12 residues make up the CDR3, ends included. CDR1 is SEHNR, CDR2 FQNEAQ, per germline (reference sequence). The CDR3 sequence: CAGSFGRSGGYY.